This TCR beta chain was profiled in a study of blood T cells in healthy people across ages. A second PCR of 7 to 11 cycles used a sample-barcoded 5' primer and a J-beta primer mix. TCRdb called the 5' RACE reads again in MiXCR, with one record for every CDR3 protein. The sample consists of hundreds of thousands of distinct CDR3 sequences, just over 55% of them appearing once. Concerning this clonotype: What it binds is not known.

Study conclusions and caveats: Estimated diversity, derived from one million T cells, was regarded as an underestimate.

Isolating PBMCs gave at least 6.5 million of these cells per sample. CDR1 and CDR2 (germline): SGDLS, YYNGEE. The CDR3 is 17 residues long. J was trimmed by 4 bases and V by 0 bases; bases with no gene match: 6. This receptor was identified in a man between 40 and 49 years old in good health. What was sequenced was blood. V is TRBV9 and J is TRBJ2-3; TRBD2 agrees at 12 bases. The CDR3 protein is CASSVVPSGRAPDTQYF. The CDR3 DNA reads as TGTGCCAGCAGCGTAGTCCCTAGCGGGAGGGCCCCAGATACGCAGTATTTT.